Below, 8 T cell receptor beta chains from the same sample are listed, as sequenced in a study of shared clonotypes between healthy human individuals. Assay used: immunoSEQ multiplex PCR; TCRdb lists only in-frame clones, some missing. Among around 1 million clones, about 80% were seen once, and the ten largest hold about 1.5%. Input material: memory CD4+ T cells sorted from blood. The subset denotes: CD45RA-negative fraction. All receptors come from a man aged 18 to 29 in good health.

The chain links TRBV18 to TRBJ2-7; 7 bases agree with TRBD2. CDR1 and CDR2 from the germline V gene are KGHSH and LQKENI. This CDR3 is built from 15 residues. The ends lost 4 bases at V and 0 bases at J; junction bases unmatched: 6. Here the CDR3 reads CASSQQGGGSYEQYF. The CDR3 DNA reads as TGTGCCAGCTCACAGCAGGGCGGGGGCTCCTACGAGCAGTACTTC.

In this sample, this clone turned up many times. This chain's CDR3 is CASSLLASVQETQYF. CDR3 bases: TGTGCCAGCAGCCTGTTGGCTAGCGTCCAAGAGACCCAGTACTTC. The V call is TRBV5-4, the J call TRBJ2-5; TRBD2 might be the D (6 bases). The CDR3 totals 15 residues. The germline gives CDR1 SGHNT, CDR2 YYREEE (reference sequence). V lost 4 bases and J lost 1, with 14 bases in between.

The chain is built from TRBV28 and TRBJ1-1; D is perhaps TRBD1 (5 bases). The length of the CDR3 is 15 residues. From germline, CDR1 is MDHEN and CDR2 SYDVKM. V lost 7 bases and J 1 base, leaving 16 bases between the germline ends. This chain's CDR3 is CASIDRALGNTEAFF. CDR3 sequence (DNA): TGTGCCAGCATCGACAGAGCTCTTGGGAACACTGAAGCTTTCTTT.

This sequence joins TRBV18 and TRBJ1-1, with D uncertain. The germline V gene encodes CDR1 KGHSH and CDR2 LQKENI. V was clipped by 0 bases and J by 9 bases, with 11 bases between them. This CDR3 spans 13 amino acids. CDR3 coding DNA: TGTGCCAGCTCACCACCCTCGAGAGGTAAAGCTTTCTTT. Its translation is CASSPPSRGKAFF.

The chain carries TRBV5-1 and TRBJ1-2; 7 nucleotides match TRBD1. The length of the CDR3 is 14 residues. The germline V gene has CDR1 SGHRS and CDR2 YFSETQ. Trimming cost V 3 bases and J 2 bases; bases outside gene matches: 4. In nucleotides, the CDR3 is TGCGCCAGCAGCTGGGCGGACAGGAACTATGGCTACACCTTC. This translates into CASSWADRNYGYTF.

This clone has just one count. The rearrangement uses TRBV4-3 and TRBJ2-1, with a possible D match to TRBD1 (6 bases). V lost 0 bases to trimming and J lost 0 bases, with 12 bases between them. Germline CDR1 is LGHNA and CDR2 is YSLEER. The CDR3 runs 17 residues. The CDR3: CASSQDSGTYSYNEQFF. The CDR3 DNA reads as TGCGCCAGCAGCCAAGATTCCGGGACATACTCCTACAATGAGCAGTTCTTC.

Remarks on this clone: A junction end diverges from the germline sequence, so it may reflect a read error. The V gene is TRBV6-1, the J gene TRBJ1-1, with unresolved D. Germline CDR1 reads MNHNS; CDR2 reads SASEGT. The CDR3 covers 16 residues. Here the CDR3 reads CASREASRVPSTEAFF. CDR3 bases: TGTGCCAGCAGGGAAGCCTCCCGGGTCCCGAGTACTGAAGCTTTCTTT.

The chain links TRBV19 to TRBJ2-2; D may be TRBD1 (6 bases). Trimming took 5 bases from V and 4 from J, leaving 17 bases between them. The CDR3 contains 16 residues. Germline values: CDR1 LNHDA, CDR2 SQIVND (reference sequence). CDR3 coding DNA: TGTGCCAGTAGTCTACGGACTGGGGGCGGCACCGGGGAGCTGTTTTTT. Translation: CASSLRTGGGTGELFF.